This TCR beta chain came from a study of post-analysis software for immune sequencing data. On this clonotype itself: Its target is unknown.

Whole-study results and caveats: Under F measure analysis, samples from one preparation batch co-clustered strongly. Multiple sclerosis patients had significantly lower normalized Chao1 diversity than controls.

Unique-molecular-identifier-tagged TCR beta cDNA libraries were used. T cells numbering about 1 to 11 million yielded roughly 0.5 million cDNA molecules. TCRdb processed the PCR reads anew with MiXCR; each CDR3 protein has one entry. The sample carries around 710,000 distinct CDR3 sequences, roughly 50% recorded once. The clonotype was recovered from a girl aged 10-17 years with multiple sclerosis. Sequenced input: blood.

The CDR3 coding sequence is TGCAGTGCTAGAGATGTCAGGGGGGGGGCTTACGAGCAGTACTTC. Its translation is CSARDVRGGAYEQYF. This chain connects TRBV20-1 to TRBJ2-7; either TRBD1 or TRBD2 may fit D (7 bases each). V lost 0 bases to trimming and J lost 4 bases, with 16 bases between them. CDR3 length equals 15 residues. Germline CDR1 is DFQATT and CDR2 is SNEGSKA (reference sequence).